This TCR beta chain was found in a study of blood T cell repertoires in COVID-19. Study as a whole: Specimens from acute and convalescent COVID-19 originated in the United States, Italy and Spain.

The CDR3 spans 14 residues. Germline assignment: CDR1 GTSNPN and CDR2 SVGIG (reference sequence). Trimming took off 0 bases at V and 4 bases at J, with 12 bases between the two ends. Cohort 3 recovered donors had two negative PCRs, clearance, or symptom resolution. Original analysis: Estimation of nucleated cell counts relied on the amplification of reference gene primers. Here immunoSEQ multiplex PCR was the method, and the copy in TCRdb shows in-frame clones only, minus some. The DNA was the basis for D and trimming; V, J and clone size are from that table. The table includes over 250,000 clones, about 90% detected once.

This sequence joins TRBV30 and TRBJ1-1; D perhaps matches TRBD1 (6 bases). The sequence was collected from a woman under 40 who had recovered from COVID-19. The sample comprised PBMCs or T cells enriched from blood (not recorded which). CDR3 in amino acids: CAWSVQGGSTEAFF. The CDR3 DNA reads as TGTGCCTGGAGTGTACAGGGAGGGTCCACTGAAGCTTTCTTT.